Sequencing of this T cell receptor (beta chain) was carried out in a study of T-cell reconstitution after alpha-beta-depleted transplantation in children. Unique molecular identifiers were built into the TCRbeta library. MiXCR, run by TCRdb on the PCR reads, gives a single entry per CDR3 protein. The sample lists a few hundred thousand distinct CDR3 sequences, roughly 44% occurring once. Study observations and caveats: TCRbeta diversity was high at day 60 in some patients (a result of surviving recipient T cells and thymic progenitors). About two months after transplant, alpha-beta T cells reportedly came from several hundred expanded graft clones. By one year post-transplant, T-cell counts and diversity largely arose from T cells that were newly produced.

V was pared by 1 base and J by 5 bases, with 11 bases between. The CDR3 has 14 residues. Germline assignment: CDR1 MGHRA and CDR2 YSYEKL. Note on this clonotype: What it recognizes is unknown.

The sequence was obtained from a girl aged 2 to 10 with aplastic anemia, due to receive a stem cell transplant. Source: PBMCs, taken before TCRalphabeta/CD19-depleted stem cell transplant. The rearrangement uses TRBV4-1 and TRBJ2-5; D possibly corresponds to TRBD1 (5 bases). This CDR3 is CASSQVGRAETQYF. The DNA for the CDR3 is TGCGCCAGCAGCCAAGTGGGCAGGGCGGAGACCCAGTACTTC.